The clone carrying this T cell receptor (beta chain) was recorded once. This sample stems from a study of blood T cell repertoires in COVID-19. Study-level background: Sites across the United States, Italy and Spain contributed samples from acute and convalescent COVID-19. The cDNA or gDNA used as material had been derived from T cells, B-cell-depleted T cells, or PBMCs.

The authors' processing: Quantification of nucleated cells was approximated via reference gene primer amplification. TCRdb keeps only in-frame clones here, not all; method: immunoSEQ multiplex PCR. The DNA was the basis for D and trimming; V, J and clone size are from that table. Among 20,000 to 25,000 clones, around 91% were seen once, and the ten largest hold 2.7%. V was trimmed by 3 bases and J by 0 bases, leaving 3 bases between them. This CDR3 comprises 13 residues. The germline V gene encodes CDR1 SGHTA and CDR2 FQGTGA. V is TRBV7-3 and J is TRBJ1-3; D gene unclear. This clonotype was obtained from a man between 65 and 85 years old with acute or convalescent COVID-19. The specimen sequenced was peripheral blood. CDR3 amino acids: CASSFRSGNTIYF. DNA for the CDR3: TGTGCCAGCAGCTTTCGCTCTGGAAACACCATATATTTT.